Following are 5 T cell receptor beta chains from one sample sequenced in a study of shared clonotypes between healthy human individuals (dated by TCRdb to the early 2020s). Libraries were prepared through the immunoSEQ multiplex PCR assay. The immuneACCESS repertoire file appears here via TCRdb, limited to in-frame rearrangements. These files lack a portion of the clones; in checked studies, under half of the deficit traces to unresolved V genes, and the cause of the others is not known. The sample profile shows some 2,000,000 clones; just under 95% of them were found once. The ten most abundant clones make up around 1.1% of the sample. For the CD8 naive samples, CD45RO-negative cells were positively selected for CCR7, yielding a CD45RA+CCR7+ population from which TemRA cells were excluded. Sequencing was done on a sample of naive CD8+ T cells sorted from blood. Interpreted using the paper, the cell subset or site label stands for: CD45RA+CCR7+. These receptors originate from a man aged 18 to 29 in good health.

The gene calls are TRBV7-9 and TRBJ1-2; the D is unclear. Trimming pared 5 bases from V and 0 bases from J, leaving 13 bases between. Germline V gene data show CDR1 as SEHNR and CDR2 as FQNEAQ (reference sequence). The CDR3 consists of 15 residues. The chain's CDR3 is CASSPTVPTNYGYTF. Written as DNA, the CDR3 is TGTGCCAGCAGCCCTACAGTGCCAACTAACTATGGCTACACCTTC.

The chain is built from TRBV5-6 and TRBJ1-1; D might be TRBD1 (6 bases). V was trimmed by 0 bases and J by 4 bases, leaving 19 bases between them. CDR3 length: 17 amino acids. Germline V gene lookup returns CDR1 SGHDT and CDR2 YYEEEE. The CDR3 DNA reads as TGTGCCAGCAGCTTGGCCCCGGGGTGGGGGCTTGGCACTGAAGCTTTCTTT. This codes for CASSLAPGWGLGTEAFF. Using reference TRBV5-6 and TRBJ1-1 for the parts outside the CDR3, the full variable domain is DAGVTQSPTHLIKTRGQQVTLRCSPKSGHDTVSWYQQALGQGPQFIFQYYEEEERQRGNFPDRFSGHQFPNYSSELNVNALLLGDSALYLCASSLAPGWGLGTEAFFGQGTRLTVV.

The genes are TRBV2 and TRBJ2-7, with 11 bases fitting TRBD1. Trimming cost V 6 bases and J 2 bases; bases outside gene matches: 12. Germline loops: CDR1 SNHLY, CDR2 FYNNEI. The length of the CDR3 is 17 residues. The CDR3 spells CASSELPGQGATYEQYF. CDR3 nucleotide sequence: TGTGCCAGCAGCGAACTTCCTGGACAGGGGGCGACCTACGAGCAGTACTTC.

V and J are TRBV5-6 and TRBJ2-3; 12 positions agree with TRBD2. This CDR3 has 16 amino acids. CDR1 is SGHDT, CDR2 YYEEEE, per germline. V lost 2 bases, J lost 4 bases, and 5 bases stayed unmatched. Here the CDR3 reads CASSFGLAGSADTQYF. The DNA of the CDR3 is TGTGCCAGCAGCTTTGGACTAGCGGGATCAGCAGATACGCAGTATTTT.

V and J are TRBV5-6 and TRBJ1-2; 7 bases are a match to TRBD1. V gave up 5 bases and J gave up 8 bases; unmatched junction bases: 6. The CDR3 contains 12 residues. Germline CDR1 reads SGHDT; CDR2 reads YYEEEE. The CDR3 loop reads CASRTGFGGYTF. In DNA, the CDR3 is TGTGCCAGCAGGACAGGGTTCGGGGGCTACACCTTC.